This T cell receptor beta chain was sequenced in a study of OX40 agonist ivuxolimab in advanced cancers. The wider study: The dose-escalation cohort was about 86% male, with a mean age of about 58 years, ranging about 23 to 90.

The CDR3 contains 14 residues. Per germline, CDR1 MNHEY and CDR2 SVGAGI. J gave up 6 bases and V 7 bases, and 6 bases lay outside the gene matches. Sequencing was performed with immunoSEQ multiplex PCR; in TCRdb, only in-frame clones are kept and a portion is missing. Of tens of thousands of clones listed, 75% to 90% are singletons. Notes on this clone: What it binds is unknown.

General study findings and limits: At 0.1 to 3.0 mg/kg and by week 6, clonal expansion occurred in CD4+ and CD8+ blood T cells.

This chain joins TRBV6-5 and TRBJ2-2; 9 bases are shared with TRBD2. The sequences come from CD4+ or CD8+ T cells sorted from blood, collected in a trial of the OX40 agonist ivuxolimab. The clonotype comes from an adult with an advanced solid tumor such as melanoma, head and neck, liver or kidney cancer. In DNA form, the CDR3 reads TGTGCCAGCAACCTAGCGGGAAGGGCCGGGGAGCTGTTTTTT. The encoded protein is CASNLAGRAGELFF.